This TCR beta chain was sequenced in a study of T cells after yellow fever vaccination. For the study at large: For low cell numbers, libraries were made with SMART-Seq v4 Ultra Low Input.

Making TCR cDNA involved 5'RACE template switching, which added UMIs and a universal primer site. MiXCR, run by TCRdb on the 5' RACE reads, gives a single entry per CDR3 protein. The sample shows 100,000 to 150,000 distinct CDR3 sequences, around 15% of them seen only once. Findings and caveats of the study: Most clones from primary vaccination resurfaced after the booster (96% CD4, about 91% CD8).

In regard to this clonotype: What it recognizes is unknown.

The CDR3 totals 16 residues. Germline V gene lookup returns CDR1 SEHNR and CDR2 FQNEAQ (reference sequence). Trimming left V 5 bases short and J 4 bases short, with 20 bases between. This chain uses TRBV7-9 with TRBJ2-5; tentatively, D is TRBD2 (6 bases). The clonotype comes from a man aged 18 to 30 who received the YFV17D yellow fever vaccine. Here the sequenced sample was CD8+ T cells sorted from PBMCs, taken 5 days after the yellow fever booster vaccination. The CDR3 spells CASSPGRLGVGETQYF. In DNA, the CDR3 is TGTGCCAGCAGCCCTGGGAGGCTGGGCGTCGGAGAGACCCAGTACTTC.